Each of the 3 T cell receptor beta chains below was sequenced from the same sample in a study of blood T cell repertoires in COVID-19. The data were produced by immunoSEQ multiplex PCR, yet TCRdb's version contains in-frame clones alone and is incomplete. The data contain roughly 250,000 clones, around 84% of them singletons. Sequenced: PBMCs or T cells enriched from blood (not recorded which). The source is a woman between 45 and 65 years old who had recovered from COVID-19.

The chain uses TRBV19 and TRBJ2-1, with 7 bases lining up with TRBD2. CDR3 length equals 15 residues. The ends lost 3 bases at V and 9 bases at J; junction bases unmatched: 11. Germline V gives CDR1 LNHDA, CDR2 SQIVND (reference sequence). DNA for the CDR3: TGTGCCAGTAGTATCATCTCTGAGCGGGATCCTGAGCAGTTCTTC. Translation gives CASSIISERDPEQFF.

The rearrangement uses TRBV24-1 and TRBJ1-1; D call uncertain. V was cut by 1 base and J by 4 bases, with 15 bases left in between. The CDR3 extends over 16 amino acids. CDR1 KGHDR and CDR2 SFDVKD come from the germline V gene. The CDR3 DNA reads TGTGCCACCAGTGATTTATGGAGGGAGGCTGGCACTGAAGCTTTCTTT. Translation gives CATSDLWREAGTEAFF.

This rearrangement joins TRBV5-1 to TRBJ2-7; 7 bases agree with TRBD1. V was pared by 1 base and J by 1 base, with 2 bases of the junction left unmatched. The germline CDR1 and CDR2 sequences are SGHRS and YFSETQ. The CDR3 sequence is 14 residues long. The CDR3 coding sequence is TGCGCCAGCAGCTTGAACAGGGGTTCCTACGAGCAGTACTTC. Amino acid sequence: CASSLNRGSYEQYF.